This T cell receptor (beta chain) was obtained from a study of T cell responses to AZD1222 COVID-19 vaccine. Study-level information: Pooling was applied to second doses at about 4 or about 12 weeks. Study outcomes and limitations: The donors showed a predominance of white British ancestry and of females, with possible underestimation of clonal diversity. Repertoire sampling occurred only after the peak T cell response.

In the case of this clone: Its antigen is unidentified.

Looked up from germline, CDR1 is MNHEY and CDR2 is SVGAGI. V lost 6 bases and J lost 4; bases outside the gene matches: 9. The length of the CDR3 is 15 residues. Sequenced by immunoSEQ multiplex PCR; TCRdb stores in-frame clones only, minus some. The sample yields roughly 120,000 clones, over 75% seen once. This clonotype was sampled from an adult in good health. The input for sequencing was peripheral blood, taken on day 0 of AZD1222 vaccination. The chain uses TRBV6-5 and TRBJ1-3, with TRBD1 matching over 7 bases. Written as DNA, the CDR3 is TGTGCCAGCAGCAGGGCGCAGGGGGTCGGAAACACCATATATTTT. Protein: CASSRAQGVGNTIYF.